This TCR beta chain stems from a study of response to subunit inactivated influenza vaccine. This clonotype occurred a few times. Its antigen is unknown. This CDR3 spans 11 amino acids. Trimming left V 4 bases short and J 8 bases short, with 11 bases between. Looked up from germline, CDR1 is SQVTM and CDR2 is ANQGSEA. General study points: Authors suggested each seasonal flu vaccination may recruit only limited numbers of new T cells.

TCRdb analysed the RT-PCR reads with MiXCR anew, one entry per CDR3 protein. This sample carries hundreds of thousands of distinct CDR3 sequences, 25% of them seen once, and the ten largest clones take 1.9%. V usage is TRBV29-1 and J usage is TRBJ1-2; D gene unclear. Sequencing was performed on CD4+ T cells sorted from PBMCs, taken 4 to 6 days after vaccination. The clonotype comes from a man aged 50-59 years who received an inactivated influenza vaccine. As DNA, the CDR3 is TGCAGCGTTGCGGAGGTGGGGGGCTACACCTTC. The encoded protein is CSVAEVGGYTF.